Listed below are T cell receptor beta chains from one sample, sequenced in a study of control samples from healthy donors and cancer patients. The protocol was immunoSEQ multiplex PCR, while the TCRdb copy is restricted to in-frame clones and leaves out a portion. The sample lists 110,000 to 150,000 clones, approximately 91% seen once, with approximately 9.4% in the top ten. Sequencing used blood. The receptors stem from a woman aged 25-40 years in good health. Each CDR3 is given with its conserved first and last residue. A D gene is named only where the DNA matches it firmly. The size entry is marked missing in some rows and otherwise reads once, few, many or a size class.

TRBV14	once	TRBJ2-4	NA	TGTGCCAGCAGCCAAGGGTACCTAGCCAAAAACATTCAGTACTTC	CASSQGYLAKNIQYF
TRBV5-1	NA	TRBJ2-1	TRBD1	TGCGCCAGCAGCGTGGGGCCTCGGACAGGGGGTTACAATGAGCAGTTCTTC	CASSVGPRTGGYNEQFF
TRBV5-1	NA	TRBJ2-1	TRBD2	TGCGCCAGCAGCTTGACTAGCGGGGGAGTAGGGGGTGAGCAGTTCTTC	CASSLTSGGVGGEQFF
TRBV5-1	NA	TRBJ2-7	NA	TGCGCCAGCAGCCTAACCGGGGGAACCTACGAGCAGTACTTC	CASSLTGGTYEQYF
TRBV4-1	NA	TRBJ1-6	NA	TGCGCCAGCAGCCAAGAACTGACCCCTAATTCACCCCTCCACTTT	CASSQELTPNSPLHF
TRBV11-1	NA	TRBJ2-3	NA	TGTGCCAGCAGTCCTCAGCTCTTCACAGATACGCAGTATTTT	CASSPQLFTDTQYF
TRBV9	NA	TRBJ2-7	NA	TGTGCCAGCAGCCCCCGGACGAAGGGGGGGGAGCAGTACTTC	CASSPRTKGGEQYF
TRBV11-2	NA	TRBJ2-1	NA	TGTGCCAGCAGCTTAGAACCCCGAAGGGAGCAGTTCTTC	CASSLEPRREQFF
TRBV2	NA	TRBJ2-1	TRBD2	TGTGCCAGCAGCGTAGCGGGAGGGCCAGGGAATGAGCAGTTCTTC	CASSVAGGPGNEQFF
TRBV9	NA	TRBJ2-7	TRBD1	TGTGCCAGCAGCGTAGGACAGGGGGCCTACGAGCAGTACTTC	CASSVGQGAYEQYF
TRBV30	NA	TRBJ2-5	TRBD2	TGTGCCTGGAGCCTCGGGGGGGGTCAAGAGACCCAGTACTTC	CAWSLGGGQETQYF
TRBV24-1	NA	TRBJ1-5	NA	TGTGCCACCAGTGTGGACGGCAATCAGCCCCAGCATTTT	CATSVDGNQPQHF
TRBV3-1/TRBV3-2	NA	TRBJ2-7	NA	TGTGCCAGCAGCCAAGACTCCGGGTTATCCTACGAGCAGTACTTC	CASSQDSGLSYEQYF
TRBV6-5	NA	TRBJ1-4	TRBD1	TGTGCCAGCAGCCGTAACAGGGGAGTGGAAGAAAAACTGTTTTTT	CASSRNRGVEEKLFF
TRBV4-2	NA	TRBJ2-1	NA	TGTGCCAGCAGCCAGGAGGCCGCCAGGGCTTTTCGTGGCAATGAGCAGTTCTTC	CASSQEAARAFRGNEQFF
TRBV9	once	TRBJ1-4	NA	TGTGCCAGCAGCACCGACGGAGCTAATGAAAAACTGTTTTTT	CASSTDGANEKLFF
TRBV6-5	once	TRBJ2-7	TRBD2	TGTGCCAGCAGAAACCCTAGCGGGGTGTCCTACGAGCAGTACTTC	CASRNPSGVSYEQYF
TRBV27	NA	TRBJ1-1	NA	TGTGCCAGCAGCCCCGATCCTCGCTATCCTGAAGCTTTCTTT	CASSPDPRYPEAFF
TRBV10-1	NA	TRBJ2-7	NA	TGCGCCGGCCGGGAGATTAGGACCTCCGAGCAGTACTTC	CAGREIRTSEQYF
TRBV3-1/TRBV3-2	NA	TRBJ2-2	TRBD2	TGTGCCAGCAGCCATTTCTCCGGGCGGGGGGCCGACACCGGGGAGCTGTTTTTT	CASSHFSGRGADTGELFF
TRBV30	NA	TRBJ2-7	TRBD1	TGTGCCTGGGGTTCCCCGGGGGACAGGGGCTCCTACGAGCAGTACTTC	CAWGSPGDRGSYEQYF
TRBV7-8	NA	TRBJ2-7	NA	TGTGCCAGCAGTCCAGGGGTTATCGAGCAGTACTTC	CASSPGVIEQYF
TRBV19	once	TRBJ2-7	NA	TGTGCCAGTAGGAAGACCTTTAGCTCCTACGAGCAGTACTTC	CASRKTFSSYEQYF
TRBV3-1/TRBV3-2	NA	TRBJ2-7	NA	TGTGCCAGCAGCCTTTCTCCGGGAAACTCCGAGCAGTACTTC	CASSLSPGNSEQYF
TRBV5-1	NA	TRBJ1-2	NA	TGCGCCAGCAGCTTGTCAGGGATCTATGGCTACACCTTC	CASSLSGIYGYTF
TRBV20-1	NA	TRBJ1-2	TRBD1	TGCAGTGCTGGACAGGGGAATGGCTACACCTTC	CSAGQGNGYTF
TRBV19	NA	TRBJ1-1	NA	TGTGCCAGTACCCTAAAAGGTGGGGGGACTGAAGCTTTCTTT	CASTLKGGGTEAFF
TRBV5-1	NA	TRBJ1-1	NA	TGCGCCAGCAGCTTGCATGATCGCGGTTGGTACACTGAAGCTTTCTTT	CASSLHDRGWYTEAFF
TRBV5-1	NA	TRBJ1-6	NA	TGCGCCAGCAGCCCGTCTGGGGAGAACAATTCACCCCTCCACTTT	CASSPSGENNSPLHF
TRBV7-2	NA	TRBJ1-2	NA	TGTGCCAGCAGCTTGGGTCCGGTTAACTATGGCTACACCTTC	CASSLGPVNYGYTF
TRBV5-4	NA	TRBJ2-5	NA	TGTGCCAGCAGCCCCGGAAAACTAGCCGGGAGTGGAGAGACCCAGTACTTC	CASSPGKLAGSGETQYF
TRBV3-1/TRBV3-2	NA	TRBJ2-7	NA	TGTGCCAGCAGCCAAGAACTGTACGAGCAGTACTTC	CASSQELYEQYF
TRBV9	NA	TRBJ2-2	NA	TGTGCCAGCAGCCCCGCGTTCGCCGCACCCGGGGAGCTGTTTTTT	CASSPAFAAPGELFF
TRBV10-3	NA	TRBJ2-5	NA	TGTGCCATCAGTGATCCGGACAGTGGTGAGGTGGCCCAGTACTTC	CAISDPDSGEVAQYF
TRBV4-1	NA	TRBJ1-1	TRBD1	TGCGCCAGCAGCGAATACCCAGGGGGCGACCTGGGAGCTTTCTTT	CASSEYPGGDLGAFF
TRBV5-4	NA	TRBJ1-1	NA	TGTGCCAGCAGCTTGCAAGATAGGACCACTGAAGCTTTCTTT	CASSLQDRTTEAFF
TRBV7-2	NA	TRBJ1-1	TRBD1	TGTGCCAGCAGCCTGGGACAGGGGAACACTGAAGCTTTCTTT	CASSLGQGNTEAFF
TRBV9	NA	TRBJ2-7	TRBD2	TGTGCCAGCAGCCCGACTAGCGGGAGGACCCGGGAGCAGTACTTC	CASSPTSGRTREQYF
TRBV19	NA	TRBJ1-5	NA	TGTGCCAGTAGTCGCCGGGACGACGGGCAGCAGCCCCAGCATTTT	CASSRRDDGQQPQHF
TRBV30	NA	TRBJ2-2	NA	TGTGCCTCTTCTGATCTCTTGGACCCCCAATCGCGGGAGCTGTTTTTT	CASSDLLDPQSRELFF
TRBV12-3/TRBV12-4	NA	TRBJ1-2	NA	TGTGCCAGCAGTTTAACCCCGGAGTACGGCTACACCTTC	CASSLTPEYGYTF